This T cell receptor (beta chain) was retrieved from a study of cytomegalovirus exposure and HLA in healthy donors. Notes on the study in general: Available immune exposure information covered CMV serostatus only.

Primers: 60 Vbeta forward and 13 Jbeta reverse. Method: immunoSEQ multiplex PCR; TCRdb's copy keeps in-frame clones and lacks some. In all, the sample yields tens of thousands of clones. In regard to this clone: Antigen unknown.

CDR3 length: 12 residues. Germline V gene sequence: CDR1 MGHDK, CDR2 SYGVNS. V was cut by 4 bases and J by 6 bases, with 9 bases left in between. Material for sequencing was PBMCs. The rearrangement links TRBV25-1 to TRBJ1-1; no definite D call. This receptor was identified in a man aged 50 to 59 in good health and CMV-seropositive. The CDR3 reads CASSAGFPEAFF. The CDR3 nucleotides are TGTGCCAGCAGTGCAGGTTTCCCTGAAGCTTTCTTT.